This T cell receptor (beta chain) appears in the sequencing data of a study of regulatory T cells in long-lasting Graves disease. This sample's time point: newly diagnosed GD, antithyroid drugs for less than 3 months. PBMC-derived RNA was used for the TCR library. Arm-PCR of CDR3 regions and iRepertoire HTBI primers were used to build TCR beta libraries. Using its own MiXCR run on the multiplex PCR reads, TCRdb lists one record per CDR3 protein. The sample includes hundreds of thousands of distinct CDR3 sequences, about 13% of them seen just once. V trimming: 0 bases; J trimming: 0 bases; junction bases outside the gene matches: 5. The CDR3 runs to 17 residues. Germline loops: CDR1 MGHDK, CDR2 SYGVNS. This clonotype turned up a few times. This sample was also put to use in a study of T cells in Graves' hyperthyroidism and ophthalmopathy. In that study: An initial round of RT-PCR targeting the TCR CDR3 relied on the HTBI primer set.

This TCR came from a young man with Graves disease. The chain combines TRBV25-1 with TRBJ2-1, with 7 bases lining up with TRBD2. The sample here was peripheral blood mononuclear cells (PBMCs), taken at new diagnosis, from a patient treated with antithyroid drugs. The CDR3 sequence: CASSEYPSGSSYNEQFF. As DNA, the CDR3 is TGTGCCAGCAGTGAATACCCTAGCGGTAGCTCCTACAATGAGCAGTTCTTC.